Below, 23 T cell receptor beta chains from the same sample are listed, as sequenced in a study of cytomegalovirus exposure and HLA in healthy donors. 13 Jbeta primers and 60 Vbeta primers were used for the PCR. Profiled with immunoSEQ multiplex PCR; TCRdb holds only in-frame clones, not every one. The data contain 150,000 to 200,000 clones, 78% of them singletons. Specimen: PBMCs. The source is a woman between 50 and 59 years old in good health and CMV-seropositive.

The chain has TRBV28 and TRBJ1-1; D uncertain. The CDR3 has 14 residues. The V end lost 3 bases, the J end lost 6 bases, and 14 bases lay between the germline ends. Germline CDR1 and CDR2: MDHEN and SYDVKM. For the CDR3, the DNA is TGTGCCAGCAGTTTGCCGTCGAGTTTGGCTGAAGCTTTCTTT. Encoded protein: CASSLPSSLAEAFF.

The V and J genes are TRBV7-9 and TRBJ2-2; 11 positions match TRBD2. This CDR3 spans 18 amino acids. Germline trimming cut 3 bases from V and 1 base from J; bases unmatched to any gene: 7. Germline V gives CDR1 SEHNR, CDR2 FQNEAQ (reference sequence). For the CDR3, the DNA is TGTGCCAGCAGCTTTCTAGCGGGGGGCACAGGGAACACCGGGGAGCTGTTTTTT. Translation gives CASSFLAGGTGNTGELFF.

CDR3 DNA: TGTGCCAGTAGTGTGGATCCTATCCCAGGCGATAATTCACCCCTCCACTTT. It codes for CASSVDPIPGDNSPLHF. The chain has TRBV19 and TRBJ1-6; unclear D gene. This CDR3 region has 17 residues. V dropped 5 bases and J dropped 5 bases, with 19 bases sitting between them. The germline gives CDR1 LNHDA, CDR2 SQIVND (reference sequence).

This chain joins TRBV9 and TRBJ1-2, with TRBD1 as a possible D gene (5 bases). The CDR3 covers 15 residues. V lost 0 bases and J 8 bases, leaving 17 bases between the germline ends. Germline V gene lookup returns CDR1 SGDLS and CDR2 YYNGEE. The CDR3 DNA reads TGTGCCAGCAGCGTAGAGGAAAGGGGTTTAGACGGCTACACCTTC. Its translation: CASSVEERGLDGYTF.

This chain joins TRBV5-6 and TRBJ1-2; D not resolved. Germline CDR1 reads SGHDT; CDR2 reads YYEEEE. The V and J ends lost 0 bases and 3 bases respectively, with 6 bases between them. CDR3 length: 13 residues. This CDR3 reads CASSLDGHYGYTF. CDR3 DNA sequence: TGTGCCAGCAGCTTGGACGGTCACTATGGCTACACCTTC.

V usage is TRBV25-1 and J usage is TRBJ2-3, with TRBD2 identical over 13 bases. The V gene end was trimmed by 5 bases and the J gene end by 0 bases; junction bases not matched to a gene: 5. There are 17 residues in the CDR3. CDR1 MGHDK and CDR2 SYGVNS come from the germline V gene. CDR3 residues: CASSPTSGGPSTDTQYF. DNA for the CDR3: TGTGCCAGCAGTCCGACTAGCGGGGGGCCTAGCACAGATACGCAGTATTTT.

The chain joins TRBV7-6 to TRBJ2-5; TRBD1 agrees at 7 bases. Germline-derived CDR1 and CDR2 are SGHVS and FNYEAQ. This CDR3 has 16 amino acids. After removal of 7 bases from V and 2 bases from J, the junction contained 13 bases not matched to a gene. CDR3 sequence reads: CASTRGGSGPQETQYF. In DNA form, the CDR3 reads TGTGCCAGCACCAGAGGGGGCTCGGGCCCTCAAGAGACCCAGTACTTC.

The chain recombines TRBV15 with TRBJ2-3; 13 positions agree with TRBD2. This CDR3 has 17 residues. CDR1 is LNHNV, CDR2 YYDKDF, per germline (reference sequence). Unmatched junction bases numbered 7, after V lost 4 bases and J lost 3 bases. Here the CDR3 reads CATSIGLAGVTTDTQYF. For the CDR3, the DNA is TGTGCCACCAGCATAGGACTAGCGGGGGTTACTACAGATACGCAGTATTTT.

A few counts support this clone. The chain employs TRBV15 and TRBJ1-5, with 9 bases lining up with TRBD1. J lost 0 bases, V lost 5 bases, and 8 bases had no gene match. Germline-derived CDR1 and CDR2 are LNHNV and YYDKDF (reference sequence). This CDR3 region has 17 residues. CDR3 coding DNA: TGTGCCACCAGCGGAACGGGACAGGGCTATAGCAATCAGCCCCAGCATTTT. This encodes CATSGTGQGYSNQPQHF.

J is TRBJ2-7 and V is TRBV9; D is possibly TRBD2 (6 bases). Germline CDR1 reads SGDLS; CDR2 reads YYNGEE. The CDR3 loop spans 14 amino acids. V was shortened by 0 bases and J by 3 bases, with 10 bases between the two germline ends. The CDR3 protein is CASSVASVDYEQYF. The CDR3 DNA reads TGTGCCAGCAGCGTAGCTAGCGTGGACTACGAGCAGTACTTC.

This chain joins TRBV6-1 and TRBJ1-5; D is undetermined. Germline values: CDR1 MNHNS, CDR2 SASEGT. The CDR3 totals 15 residues. Trimming pared 4 bases from V and 6 bases from J, leaving 16 bases between. The DNA of the CDR3 is TGTGCCAGCAGTGTACCTGGTTGGGGAGGTCAGCCCCAGCATTTT. It translates to CASSVPGWGGQPQHF.

The rearrangement links TRBV30 to TRBJ2-6; tentatively, D is TRBD1 (5 bases). The germline gives CDR1 GTSNPN, CDR2 SVGIG (reference sequence). V lost 2 bases, J lost 0 bases, and 5 bases lay in between. This CDR3 contains 14 residues. CDR3 sequence (DNA): TGTGCCTGGAGTCAGGGCTCTGGGGCCAACGTCCTGACTTTC. This sequence encodes CAWSQGSGANVLTF.

The rearrangement links TRBV25-1 to TRBJ2-1, with 7 bases fitting TRBD2. This CDR3 region has 13 residues. Losses at the gene ends were 7 bases for V and 8 bases for J; bases not matched to a gene: 8. The germline V gene encodes CDR1 MGHDK and CDR2 SYGVNS. The CDR3 sequence is CASNGGGEYEQFF. CDR3 in DNA: TGTGCCAGCAATGGGGGGGGTGAGTATGAGCAGTTCTTC. Full variable domain (missing parts from reference TRBV25-1 and TRBJ2-1): EADIYQTPRYLVIGTGKKITLECSQTMGHDKMYWYQQDPGMELHLIHYSYGVNSTEKGDLSSESTVSRIRTEHFPLTLESARPSHTSQYLCASNGGGEYEQFFGPGTRLTVL.

The DNA of the CDR3 is TGTGCCAGCACCCTGGGGGCAGATGGCTACACCTTC. Protein sequence: CASTLGADGYTF. The chain is built from TRBV2 and TRBJ1-2, with D possibly matching TRBD1 (6 bases). Germline V gives CDR1 SNHLY, CDR2 FYNNEI. V lost 7 bases and J 6 bases, leaving 12 bases between the germline ends. CDR3 length equals 12 residues.

This chain joins TRBV2 and TRBJ1-6; 8 bases map to TRBD1. Germline lookup yields CDR1 SNHLY and CDR2 FYNNEI. V was clipped by 5 bases and J by 11 bases; unmatched bases: 11. The CDR3 contains 15 residues. CDR3 coding DNA: TGTGCCAGCAGTCCCCGGACAGGGTGGAGCACACCCCTCCACTTT. This sequence encodes CASSPRTGWSTPLHF.

In the case of this clone: The germline gene is not matched at one end of the junction; a read error may be the cause. The rearrangement links TRBV6-6 to TRBJ2-7; possibly TRBD2 for D (5 bases). CDR3 length: 15 residues. Germline CDR1 is MNHNY and CDR2 is SVGAGI (reference sequence). Here the CDR3 reads CASSNSVGSSYEQYF. In DNA form, the CDR3 reads TGTGCCAGCAGTAACTCGGTTGGGAGCTCCTACGAGCAGTACTTC.

This rearrangement joins TRBV5-6 to TRBJ1-6; D unresolved. CDR1 is SGHDT, CDR2 YYEEEE, per germline. V lost 0 bases, J lost 4 bases, and 8 bases lay in between. The CDR3 consists of 15 residues. The CDR3 DNA is TGTGCCAGCAGCTTGGGGGCGGGGTATAATTCACCCCTCCACTTT. Amino acid sequence: CASSLGAGYNSPLHF.

This clone showed up just a few times. The chain has TRBV5-1 and TRBJ2-7; tentative D call: TRBD1 (7 bases). This CDR3 has 14 residues. CDR1 is SGHRS, CDR2 YFSETQ, per germline. Between the trimmed V and J ends, which lost 3 bases and 7 bases, there was a span of 17 bases. For the CDR3, the DNA is TGCGCCAGCAGCTGGAAGGGGGCTGGGGGGGAGCAGTACTTC. Protein sequence: CASSWKGAGGEQYF.

V is TRBV6-1 and J is TRBJ1-1; a weak D match, TRBD1 (6 bases). Germline CDR1 reads MNHNS; CDR2 reads SASEGT. Trimming removed 2 bases at V and 4 bases at J, with 20 bases between. CDR3 size: 17 residues. The CDR3 DNA reads TGTGCCAGCAGTGAAAGATGGGGGCTCCTCGACGGCACTGAAGCTTTCTTT. The encoded protein is CASSERWGLLDGTEAFF.

The chain recombines TRBV6-1 with TRBJ1-5; 7 nucleotides align to TRBD1. The germline gives CDR1 MNHNS, CDR2 SASEGT. V gave up 8 bases and J gave up 2 bases; unmatched junction bases: 6. The CDR3 extends over 14 amino acids. The CDR3 DNA reads as TGTGCCAGCTCCTTTGGACAGGGCAATCAGCCCCAGCATTTT. Encoded protein: CASSFGQGNQPQHF.

This chain joins TRBV7-6 and TRBJ2-1; D perhaps matches TRBD2 (5 bases). V gave up 5 bases and J gave up 0 bases, with 11 bases separating them. This CDR3 contains 15 residues. Germline CDR1 SGHVS, CDR2 FNYEAQ. The CDR3 protein is CASSPLAGSYNEQFF. The CDR3 DNA reads TGTGCCAGCAGCCCCCTAGCAGGCTCCTACAATGAGCAGTTCTTC.

The V and J genes are TRBV19 and TRBJ1-4, with TRBD1 as a possible D gene (5 bases). Germline CDR1 is LNHDA and CDR2 is SQIVND (reference sequence). This CDR3 is 17 amino acids long. The ends were cut back, 4 bases at V and 3 bases at J, with 18 bases in the middle. Here the CDR3 reads CASSKRSRGQANEKLFF. The CDR3 DNA reads as TGTGCCAGTAGTAAAAGGAGTAGGGGTCAGGCTAATGAAAAACTGTTTTTT.

This chain uses TRBV2 with TRBJ1-6, with 8 bases aligning to TRBD1. After removal of 4 bases from V and 6 bases from J, the junction contained 8 bases not matched to a gene. This CDR3 has 16 residues. CDR1 SNHLY and CDR2 FYNNEI come from the germline V gene. CDR3 in amino acids: CASSADRASGNSPLHF. The DNA for the CDR3 is TGTGCCAGCAGTGCGGACAGGGCCTCGGGTAATTCACCCCTCCACTTT.